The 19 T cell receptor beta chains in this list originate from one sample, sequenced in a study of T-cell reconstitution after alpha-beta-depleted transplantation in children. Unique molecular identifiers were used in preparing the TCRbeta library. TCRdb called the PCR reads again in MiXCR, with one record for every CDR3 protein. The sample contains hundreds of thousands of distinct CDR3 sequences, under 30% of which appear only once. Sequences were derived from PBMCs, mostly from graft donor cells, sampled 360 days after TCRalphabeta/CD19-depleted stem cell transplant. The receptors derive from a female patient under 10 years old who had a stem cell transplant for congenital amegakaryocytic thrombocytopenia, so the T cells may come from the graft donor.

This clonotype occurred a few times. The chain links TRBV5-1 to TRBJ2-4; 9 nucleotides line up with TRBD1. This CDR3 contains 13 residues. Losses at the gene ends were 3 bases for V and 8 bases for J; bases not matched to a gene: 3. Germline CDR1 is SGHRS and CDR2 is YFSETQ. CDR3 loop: CASSWDREHIQYF. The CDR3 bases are TGCGCCAGCAGCTGGGACAGGGAGCACATTCAGTACTTC.

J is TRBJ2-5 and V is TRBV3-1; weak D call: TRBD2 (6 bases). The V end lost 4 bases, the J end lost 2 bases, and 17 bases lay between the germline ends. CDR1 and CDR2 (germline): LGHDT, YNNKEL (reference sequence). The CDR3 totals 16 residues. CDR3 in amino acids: CASSPNRLAIQETQYF. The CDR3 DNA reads TGTGCCAGCAGCCCGAATCGCCTAGCGATACAAGAGACCCAGTACTTC.

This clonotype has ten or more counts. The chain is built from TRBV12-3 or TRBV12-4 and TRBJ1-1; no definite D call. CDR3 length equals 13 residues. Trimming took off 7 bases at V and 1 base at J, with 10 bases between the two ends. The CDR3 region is CASTLSGNTEAFF. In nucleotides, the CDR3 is TGTGCCAGCACCTTGAGCGGGAACACTGAAGCTTTCTTT.

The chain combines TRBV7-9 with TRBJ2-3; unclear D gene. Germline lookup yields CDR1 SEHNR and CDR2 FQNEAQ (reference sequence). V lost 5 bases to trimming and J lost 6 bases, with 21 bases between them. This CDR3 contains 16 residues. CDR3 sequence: CASSHQVEFRPDTQYF. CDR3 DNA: TGTGCCAGCAGCCACCAGGTTGAGTTTCGGCCCGATACGCAGTATTTT.

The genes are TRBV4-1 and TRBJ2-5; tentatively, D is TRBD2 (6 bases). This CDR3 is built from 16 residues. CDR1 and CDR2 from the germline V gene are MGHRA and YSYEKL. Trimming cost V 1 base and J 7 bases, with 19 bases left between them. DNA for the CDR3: TGCGCCAGCAGCCAAGTAGGTGGAGGGGTCCCGGGGACCCAGTACTTC. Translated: CASSQVGGGVPGTQYF.

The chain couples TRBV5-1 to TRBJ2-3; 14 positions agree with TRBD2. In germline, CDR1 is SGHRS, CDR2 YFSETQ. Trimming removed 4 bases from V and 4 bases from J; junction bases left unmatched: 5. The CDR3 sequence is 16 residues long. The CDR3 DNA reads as TGCGCCAGCAGCCGGGGACTAGCGGGAGTCCCAGATACGCAGTATTTT. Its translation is CASSRGLAGVPDTQYF. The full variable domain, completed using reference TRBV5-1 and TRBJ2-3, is KAGVTQTPRYLIKTRGQQVTLSCSPISGHRSVSWYQQTPGQGLQFLFEYFSETQRNKGNFPGRFSGRQFSNSRSEMNVSTLELGDSALYLCASSRGLAGVPDTQYFGPGTRLTVL.

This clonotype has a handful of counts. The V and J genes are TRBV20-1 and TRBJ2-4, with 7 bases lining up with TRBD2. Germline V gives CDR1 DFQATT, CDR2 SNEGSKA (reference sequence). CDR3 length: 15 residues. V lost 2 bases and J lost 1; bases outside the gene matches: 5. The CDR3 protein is CSARSSGIAKNIQYF. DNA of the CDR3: TGCAGTGCTAGATCCAGCGGGATTGCCAAAAACATTCAGTACTTC.

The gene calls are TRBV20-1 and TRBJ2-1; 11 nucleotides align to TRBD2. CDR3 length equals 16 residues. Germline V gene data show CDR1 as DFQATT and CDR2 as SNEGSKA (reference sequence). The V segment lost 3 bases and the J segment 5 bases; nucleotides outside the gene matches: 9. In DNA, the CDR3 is TGCAGTGCTAGCTCCCCCCTAGCGGGAGGAAACAATGAGCAGTTCTTC. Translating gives CSASSPLAGGNNEQFF.

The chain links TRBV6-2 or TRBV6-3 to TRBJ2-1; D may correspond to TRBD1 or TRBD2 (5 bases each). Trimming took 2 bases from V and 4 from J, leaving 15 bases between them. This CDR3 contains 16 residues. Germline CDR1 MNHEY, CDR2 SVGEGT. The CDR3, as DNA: TGTGCCAGCAGTTACGGTGTACGGGGCTTTTACAATGAGCAGTTCTTC. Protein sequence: CASSYGVRGFYNEQFF.

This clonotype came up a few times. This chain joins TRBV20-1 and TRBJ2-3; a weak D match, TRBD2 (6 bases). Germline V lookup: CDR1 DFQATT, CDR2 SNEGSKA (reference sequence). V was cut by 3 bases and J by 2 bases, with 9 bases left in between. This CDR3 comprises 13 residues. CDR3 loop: CSASAGLTDTQYF. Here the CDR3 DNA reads TGCAGTGCTAGTGCGGGGCTCACAGATACGCAGTATTTT.

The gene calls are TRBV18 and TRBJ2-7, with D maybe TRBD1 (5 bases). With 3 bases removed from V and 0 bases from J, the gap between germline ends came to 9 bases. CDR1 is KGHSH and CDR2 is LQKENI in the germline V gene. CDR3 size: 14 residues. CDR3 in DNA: TGTGCCAGCTCACCCACAGGACACTCCTACGAGCAGTACTTC. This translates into CASSPTGHSYEQYF.

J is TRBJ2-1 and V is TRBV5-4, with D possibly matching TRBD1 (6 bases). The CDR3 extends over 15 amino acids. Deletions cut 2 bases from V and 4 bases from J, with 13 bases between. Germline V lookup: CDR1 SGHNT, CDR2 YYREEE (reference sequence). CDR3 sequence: CASSFTQQGYNEQFF. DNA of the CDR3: TGTGCCAGCAGCTTTACACAACAGGGATACAATGAGCAGTTCTTC.

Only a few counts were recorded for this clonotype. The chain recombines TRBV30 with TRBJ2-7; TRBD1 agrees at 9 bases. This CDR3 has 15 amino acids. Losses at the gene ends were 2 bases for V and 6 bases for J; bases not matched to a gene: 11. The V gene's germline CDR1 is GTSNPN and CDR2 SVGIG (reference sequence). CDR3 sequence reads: CAWSKTGTGRPEQYF. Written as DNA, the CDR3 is TGTGCCTGGAGTAAGACCGGGACAGGGCGTCCCGAGCAGTACTTC.

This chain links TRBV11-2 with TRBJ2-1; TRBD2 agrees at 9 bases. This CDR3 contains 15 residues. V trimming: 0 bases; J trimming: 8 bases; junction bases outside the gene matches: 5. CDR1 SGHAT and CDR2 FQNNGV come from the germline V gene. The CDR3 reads CASSLDLLAGYEQFF. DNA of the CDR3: TGTGCCAGCAGCTTAGATCTCCTAGCGGGATATGAGCAGTTCTTC.

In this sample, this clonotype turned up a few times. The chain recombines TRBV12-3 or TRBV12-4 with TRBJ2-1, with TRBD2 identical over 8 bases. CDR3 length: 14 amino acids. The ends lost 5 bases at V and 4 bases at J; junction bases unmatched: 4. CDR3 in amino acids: CASSRGGGYNEQFF. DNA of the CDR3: TGTGCCAGCAGTCGGGGGGGCGGATACAATGAGCAGTTCTTC.

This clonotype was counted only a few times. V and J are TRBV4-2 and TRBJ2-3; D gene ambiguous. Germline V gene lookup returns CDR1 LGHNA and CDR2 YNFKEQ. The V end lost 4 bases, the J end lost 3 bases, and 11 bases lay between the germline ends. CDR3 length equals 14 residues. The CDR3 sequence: CASSPVGSTDTQYF. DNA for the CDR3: TGTGCCAGCAGCCCCGTAGGATCGACAGATACGCAGTATTTT.

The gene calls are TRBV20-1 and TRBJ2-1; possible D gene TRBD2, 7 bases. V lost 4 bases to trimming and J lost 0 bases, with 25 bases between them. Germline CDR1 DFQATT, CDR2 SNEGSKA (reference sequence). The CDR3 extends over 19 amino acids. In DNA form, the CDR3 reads TGCAGTGCTAACCCTAGGAGCGGGACAAGGCTTATCTCCTACAATGAGCAGTTCTTC. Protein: CSANPRSGTRLISYNEQFF.

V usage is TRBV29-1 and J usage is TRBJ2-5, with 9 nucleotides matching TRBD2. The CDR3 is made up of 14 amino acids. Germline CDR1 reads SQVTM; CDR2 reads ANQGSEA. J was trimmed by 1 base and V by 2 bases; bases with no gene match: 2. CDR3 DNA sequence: TGCAGCGTTGAACTAGCGGGATTCCAAGAGACCCAGTACTTC. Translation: CSVELAGFQETQYF.

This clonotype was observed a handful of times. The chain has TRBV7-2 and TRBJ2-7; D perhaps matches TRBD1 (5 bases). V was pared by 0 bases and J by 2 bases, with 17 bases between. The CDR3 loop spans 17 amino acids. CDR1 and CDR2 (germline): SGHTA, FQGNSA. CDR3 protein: CASSLAGHSRVPYEQYF. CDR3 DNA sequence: TGTGCCAGCAGCTTAGCGGGGCACTCCAGAGTCCCCTACGAGCAGTACTTC.